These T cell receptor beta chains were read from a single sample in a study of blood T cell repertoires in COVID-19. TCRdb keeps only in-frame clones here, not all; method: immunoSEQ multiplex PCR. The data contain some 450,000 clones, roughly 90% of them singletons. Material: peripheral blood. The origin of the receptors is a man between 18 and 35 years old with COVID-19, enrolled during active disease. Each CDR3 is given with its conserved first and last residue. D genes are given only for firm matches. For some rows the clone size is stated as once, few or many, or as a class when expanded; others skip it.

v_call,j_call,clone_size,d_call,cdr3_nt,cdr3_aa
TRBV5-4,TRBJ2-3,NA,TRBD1,TGTGCCAGCAGCCCAGAAAAGACAGGGGATACGCAGTATTTT,CASSPEKTGDTQYF
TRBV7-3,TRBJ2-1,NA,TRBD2,TGTGCCAGCAGCTTAACGAGGGCTAGCGGGGAGAATGAGCAGTTCTTC,CASSLTRASGENEQFF
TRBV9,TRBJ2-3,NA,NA,TGTGCCAGCAGCGTAGACACTAGCACGCAGTATTTT,CASSVDTSTQYF
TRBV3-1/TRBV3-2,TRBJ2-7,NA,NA,TGTGCCAGCAGCCTAGGGACGGGAGCATACGAGCAGTACTTC,CASSLGTGAYEQYF
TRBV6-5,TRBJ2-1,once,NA,TGTGCCTCCGCGATCTACAATGAGCAGTTCTTC,CASAIYNEQFF
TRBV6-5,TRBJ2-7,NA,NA,TGTGCCAGCAGGCCTTGGGAGGCCCCTGAGCAGTACTTC,CASRPWEAPEQYF
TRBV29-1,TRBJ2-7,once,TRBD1,TGCAGCGTTGTGCAGGGGGATGCCTACGAGCAGTACTTC,CSVVQGDAYEQYF
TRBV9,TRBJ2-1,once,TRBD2,TGTGCCAGCAGCGTAGACCCTAGCGGGAGGGCGGTTGAGCAGTTCTTC,CASSVDPSGRAVEQFF
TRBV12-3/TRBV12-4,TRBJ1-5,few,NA,TGTGCCAGCAGCGCAGGGGCGGGTCAGCCCCAGCATTTT,CASSAGAGQPQHF
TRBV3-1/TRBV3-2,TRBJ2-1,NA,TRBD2,TGTGCCAGCAGCCACGGGACTAGCGGGGGTGAGCAGTTCTTC,CASSHGTSGGEQFF
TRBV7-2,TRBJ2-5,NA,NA,TGTGCCAGCAGCTTATTGCTAACGGCTAGCACCTCGGAAGAAGAGACCCAGTACTTC,CASSLLLTASTSEEETQYF
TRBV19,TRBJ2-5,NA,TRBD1,TGTGCCACCACATGGGGACAGGGGGCAGGAGAGACCCAGTACTTC,CATTWGQGAGETQYF
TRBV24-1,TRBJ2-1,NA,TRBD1,TGTGCCACCAGTGGGACGTCCGGGACAGGGGGAATTGAGCAGTTCTTC,CATSGTSGTGGIEQFF
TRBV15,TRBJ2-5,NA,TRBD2,TGTGCCACCCAAGGACTAGCGGGATTGACGGAGACCCAGTACTTC,CATQGLAGLTETQYF
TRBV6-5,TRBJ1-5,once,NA,TGTGCCAGCAGGTCGGACAGAGATCAGCCCCAGCATTTT,CASRSDRDQPQHF
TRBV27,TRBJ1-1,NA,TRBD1,TGTGCCAGCAGTTGGGCAGGGGGGCGGGGAGCTTTCTTT,CASSWAGGRGAFF
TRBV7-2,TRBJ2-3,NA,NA,TGTGCCAGCAGCAACCGGGACACAGATACGCAGTATTTT,CASSNRDTDTQYF
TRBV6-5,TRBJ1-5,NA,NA,TGTGCCAGCAGTTACTTGGCTAGCAATCAGCCCCAGCATTTT,CASSYLASNQPQHF
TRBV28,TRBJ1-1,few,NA,TGTGCCAGCAGTTTTCGGAACACTGAAGCTTTCTTT,CASSFRNTEAFF
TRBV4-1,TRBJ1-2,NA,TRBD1,TGCGCCAGCAGCCTTCAACCGGGACAGGGGGGTCAGTACACCTTC,CASSLQPGQGGQYTF